The 22 T cell receptor beta chains presented below share a single source sample, sequenced in a study of blood T cell repertoires in COVID-19. The repertoire was sequenced with immunoSEQ multiplex PCR; TCRdb's copy has only in-frame clones and lacks some. The table shows tens of thousands of clones, with around nine tenths occurring only once. Sequencing input: peripheral blood. The receptors derive from a woman of 80 years or more with acute or convalescent COVID-19.

The V call is TRBV19, the J call TRBJ1-2; maybe TRBD1 (5 bases). Trimming took 8 bases from V and 8 from J, leaving 18 bases between them. The length of the CDR3 is 13 residues. CDR1 and CDR2 from the germline V gene are LNHDA and SQIVND (reference sequence). CDR3 DNA: TGTGCCAGTCACAACGGGCCAGGGAGGGGCTACACCTTC. Its protein is CASHNGPGRGYTF.

The V and J genes are TRBV9 and TRBJ2-1, with D possibly TRBD1 on 6 matching bases. CDR1 SGDLS and CDR2 YYNGEE come from the germline V gene. CDR3 length: 15 residues. Trimming left V 10 bases short and J 2 bases short, with 19 bases between. As DNA, the CDR3 is TGTGCCTCTACATCCGGGACACAAACCTACAATGAGCAGTTCTTC. Translation gives CASTSGTQTYNEQFF.

V and J are TRBV20-1 and TRBJ1-5; 11 positions match TRBD1. Germline CDR1 DFQATT, CDR2 SNEGSKA (reference sequence). The CDR3 extends over 17 amino acids. Unmatched junction bases numbered 7, after V lost 3 bases and J lost 0 bases. CDR3 loop: CSASGDRGENSNQPQHF. In DNA form, the CDR3 reads TGCAGTGCTAGTGGGGACAGGGGGGAGAATAGCAATCAGCCCCAGCATTTT.

For this clone: At one end, the junction sequence differs from germline, possibly due to a read error. V and J are TRBV7-7 and TRBJ1-3; possibly TRBD1 for D (5 bases). This CDR3 contains 14 residues. From germline, CDR1 is SSHAT and CDR2 FNYEAQ (reference sequence). The CDR3 nucleotides are TGTGCTAGCAGCTCAAAAGGGGATGGAAACACCATATATTTT. Translation gives CASSSKGDGNTIYF.

This clone was picked up a small number of times. The V gene is TRBV2, the J gene TRBJ1-4; D is ambiguous. V was trimmed by 1 base and J by 7 bases, leaving 19 bases between them. The germline gives CDR1 SNHLY, CDR2 FYNNEI. The CDR3 runs to 17 residues. CDR3 in amino acids: CASSEGFGRIGGEKLFF. The CDR3, as DNA: TGTGCCAGCAGTGAAGGATTCGGAAGGATCGGAGGTGAAAAACTGTTTTTT.

The gene calls are TRBV9 and TRBJ2-3; TRBD2 agrees at 9 bases. The CDR3 runs 16 residues. The V gene end was trimmed by 0 bases and the J gene end by 2 bases; junction bases not matched to a gene: 4. The V gene's germline CDR1 is SGDLS and CDR2 YYNGEE. CDR3 DNA sequence: TGTGCCAGCAGCGTAGGCCTAGCGGGAATCACAGATACGCAGTATTTT. This gives the protein CASSVGLAGITDTQYF. The variable domain in full, with the rest retrieved from reference TRBV9 and TRBJ2-3, is DSGVTQTPKHLITATGQRVTLRCSPRSGDLSVYWYQQSLDQGLQFLIQYYNGEERAKGNILERFSAQQFPDLHSELNLSSLELGDSALYFCASSVGLAGITDTQYFGPGTRLTVL.

V and J are TRBV5-1 and TRBJ1-6; D may be TRBD1 (6 bases). The CDR3 contains 14 residues. Germline V gives CDR1 SGHRS, CDR2 YFSETQ. V was trimmed by 4 bases and J by 8 bases, leaving 13 bases between them. CDR3 sequence: CASSTDSSDSPLHF. CDR3 coding DNA: TGCGCCAGCAGCACGGACAGTTCCGATTCACCCCTCCACTTT. The full variable domain, completed using reference TRBV5-1 and TRBJ1-6, is KAGVTQTPRYLIKTRGQQVTLSCSPISGHRSVSWYQQTPGQGLQFLFEYFSETQRNKGNFPGRFSGRQFSNSRSEMNVSTLELGDSALYLCASSTDSSDSPLHFGNGTRLTVT.

The CDR3 loop is CASSGQGYGYTF. The CDR3 DNA reads as TGTGCCAGCAGTGGACAGGGCTATGGCTACACCTTC. The chain uses TRBV6-2 or TRBV6-3 and TRBJ1-2, with TRBD1 identical over 8 bases. The CDR3 extends over 12 amino acids. The V and J ends lost 5 bases and 4 bases, in that order; junction bases with no gene match: 0. Germline V gene lookup returns CDR1 MNHEY and CDR2 SVGEGT.

CDR3 sequence (DNA): TGCGCCAGCAGTCGTTCGGGACAGGGCTCTGAAGCTTTCTTT. Encoded protein: CASSRSGQGSEAFF. The chain links TRBV23-1 to TRBJ1-1; 9 bases line up with TRBD1. TRBV23-1 is reported as an ORF; its role is uncertain. CDR3 length: 14 residues. The ends lost 4 bases at V and 6 bases at J; junction bases unmatched: 6.

The chain is built from TRBV15 and TRBJ2-7; 8 bases align to TRBD2. From germline, CDR1 is LNHNV and CDR2 YYDKDF (reference sequence). This CDR3 is 13 amino acids long. Trimming removed 5 bases from V and 6 bases from J; junction bases left unmatched: 6. CDR3 amino acids: CATSSRGGSEQYF. In DNA, the CDR3 is TGTGCCACCAGCTCCCGCGGGGGGTCCGAGCAGTACTTC.

J is TRBJ2-5 and V is TRBV12-3 or TRBV12-4, with D perhaps matching TRBD1 (6 bases). The CDR3 extends over 13 amino acids. The V and J ends lost 1 base and 3 bases respectively, with 6 bases between them. The CDR3 protein is CASSLGTEETQYF. The CDR3 DNA sequence: TGTGCCAGCAGTTTAGGGACAGAAGAGACCCAGTACTTC.

The rearrangement links TRBV6-5 to TRBJ1-1, with a possible D match to TRBD1 (6 bases). V was trimmed by 7 bases and J by 0 bases, leaving 12 bases between them. This CDR3 region has 14 residues. CDR1 and CDR2 from the germline V gene are MNHEY and SVGAGI. Here the CDR3 reads CASTYRDMNTEAFF. In nucleotides, the CDR3 is TGTGCCAGCACCTACAGGGATATGAACACTGAAGCTTTCTTT.

The chain has TRBV4-3 and TRBJ2-7, with TRBD1 matching 9 bases. Germline CDR1 reads LGHNA; CDR2 reads YSLEER. J was trimmed by 2 bases and V by 1 base; bases with no gene match: 3. The CDR3 sequence is 15 residues long. The CDR3 here is CASSQARQGAYEQYF. In DNA form, the CDR3 reads TGCGCCAGCAGCCAAGCCCGACAGGGGGCCTACGAGCAGTACTTC.

The chain recombines TRBV5-1 with TRBJ2-3; TRBD2 matches 10 bases. Germline trimming cut 4 bases from V and 4 bases from J; bases unmatched to any gene: 6. Germline V gives CDR1 SGHRS, CDR2 YFSETQ. This CDR3 spans 15 amino acids. CDR3 DNA: TGCGCCAGCAGCCTTAGCGGGGGGATGGCAGATACGCAGTATTTT. This encodes CASSLSGGMADTQYF. The entire variable domain, with the rest obtained from reference TRBV5-1 and TRBJ2-3, is as follows: KAGVTQTPRYLIKTRGQQVTLSCSPISGHRSVSWYQQTPGQGLQFLFEYFSETQRNKGNFPGRFSGRQFSNSRSEMNVSTLELGDSALYLCASSLSGGMADTQYFGPGTRLTVL.

The V gene is TRBV15, the J gene TRBJ2-3; 8 bases are shared with TRBD2. The CDR3 extends over 18 amino acids. J gave up 1 base and V 0 bases, and 9 bases lay outside the gene matches. From germline, CDR1 is LNHNV and CDR2 YYDKDF (reference sequence). Written as DNA, the CDR3 is TGTGCCACCAGCAGAGATGGGTCTAGCGGGTATGGCACAGATACGCAGTATTTT. It translates to CATSRDGSSGYGTDTQYF.

Only one count was recorded for this clone. The CDR3, as DNA: TGTGCCAAGGACTCCTCCGGGGGCACTGAAGCTTTCTTT. Amino acids: CAKDSSGGTEAFF. The chain uses TRBV3-1 (or the pseudogene TRBV3-2) and TRBJ1-1, with a weak D call TRBD1 (5 bases). Trimming removed 10 bases from V and 4 bases from J, with 16 bases in between. From germline, CDR1 is LGHDT and CDR2 YNNKEL (reference sequence). This CDR3 contains 13 residues.

This sequence joins TRBV6-1 and TRBJ1-1; D is undetermined. Trimming stripped 3 bases from V and 2 bases from J, with 10 bases between. CDR1 is MNHNS, CDR2 SASEGT, per germline. The CDR3 extends over 14 amino acids. The CDR3 bases are TGTGCCAGCAGTGATAGCGGCCCCAACACTGAAGCTTTCTTT. It yields the protein CASSDSGPNTEAFF.

The rearrangement joins TRBV5-4 to TRBJ2-1, with 9 bases aligning to TRBD2. V was pared by 4 bases and J by 4 bases, with 9 bases of the junction left unmatched. Germline CDR1 and CDR2: SGHNT and YYREEE (reference sequence). The length of the CDR3 is 16 residues. CDR3 residues: CASSQKLAGAYNEQFF. CDR3 nucleotides: TGTGCCAGCAGCCAAAAACTAGCGGGCGCTTACAATGAGCAGTTCTTC.

This clone turned up a few times. The genes are TRBV5-1 and TRBJ2-1; the match to TRBD2 covers 7 bases. CDR1 SGHRS and CDR2 YFSETQ come from the germline V gene. The trim removed 1 base at V and 7 bases at J, leaving 14 bases unmatched. The CDR3 loop spans 17 amino acids. CDR3 bases: TGCGCCAGCAGCTTGACTCCCGGGACTACCTTCGGGAATGAGCAGTTCTTC. It is translated as CASSLTPGTTFGNEQFF.

The rearrangement links TRBV5-1 to TRBJ2-1; TRBD1 agrees at 7 bases. CDR3 size: 15 residues. Germline lookup yields CDR1 SGHRS and CDR2 YFSETQ. V shed 0 bases and J 5 bases; nucleotides not matched to a gene: 5. The CDR3 here is CASSLGTGTNNEQFF. CDR3 DNA sequence: TGCGCCAGCAGCTTGGGGACAGGAACCAACAATGAGCAGTTCTTC.

The V gene is TRBV5-1, the J gene TRBJ2-7, with D possibly TRBD2 on 7 matching bases. Germline assignment: CDR1 SGHRS and CDR2 YFSETQ. The CDR3 runs 15 residues. V was shortened by 2 bases and J by 1 base, with 13 bases between the two germline ends. CDR3 coding DNA: TGCGCCAGCAGCTTAGGGGGGGCCATGTCCTACGAGCAGTACTTC. Protein product: CASSLGGAMSYEQYF.

CDR3 sequence reads: CASSLRTGHYGYTF. Here the CDR3 DNA reads TGTGCCAGCAGCCTGAGGACAGGGCACTATGGCTACACCTTC. The chain carries TRBV28 and TRBJ1-2; 8 bases line up with TRBD1. The J segment lost 3 bases and the V segment lost 6 bases, leaving 6 bases of the junction unmatched. Germline V gene lookup returns CDR1 MDHEN and CDR2 SYDVKM. The CDR3 contains 14 residues.